This record looks at one TCR beta chain sequence and its context. Its antigen remains unidentified. There are no base qualities to consult, and no much larger clone falls within one base. Other nucleotide sequences from this sample produce the same CDR3. CDR1 MNHEY and CDR2 SVGAGI were looked up in the germline V gene. A distance of 6 bases separates the germline ends of V and J, which lose 0 bases and 4 bases respectively. The CDR3 numbers 13 residues from cysteine through phenylalanine. Here the CDR3 DNA is all that survives: 39 bases in frame from base 1. In total, 500 to 700 healthy bone marrow donors made up the cohort. At the time of sampling, every cohort member was nominally healthy, though immune exposures that went unrecorded were likely present. The donor was CMV seronegative and belonged to the group of 320 or so seronegative cohort members. A peripheral blood sample was collected from each donor, and TCR beta sequencing was performed on peripheral blood mononuclear cells. Genomic DNA extraction from the blood cell samples was performed with the Qiagen DNeasy Blood Extraction Kit.

The data are from a study of cytomegalovirus exposure and HLA in healthy donors (dated by TCRdb to about 2017). For the wider study: An earlier analysis of some 600 of the donors reported 250 to 350 Gb of sequence data and 95 million to 140 million unique TCR beta sequences obtained from 150 million to 200 million T cells. An early release covering roughly 600 HLA-typed donors comprised about 300 gigabases of sequencing data and about 90 million unique TCR sequences. Among the roughly 430 genotyped donors, roughly 80% belonged to the genetic ancestry cluster associated with self-reported Caucasian donors. The study was designed to test whether signatures of past pathogen exposure could be identified by cataloging public T cell receptors. The study profiled the T cell repertoires of hundreds of subjects by immunosequencing and related them to cytomegalovirus serostatus. In addition to the first cohort of 666 subjects, a separate validation cohort of 120 different subjects was used. To predict cytomegalovirus infection status, the study combined high-throughput TCR immunosequencing, statistical association of individual TCRs with disease status, and machine learning. A later analysis re-analyzed previously published TCR beta repertoires from roughly 630 donors and added high-resolution HLA genotyping to study TCR occurrence patterns. Rather than using new phenotypic data, the later analysis identified candidate immune exposures from TCR beta sequences and from how often those sequences occurred across donors. To decide whether each TCR beta V gene segment behaved as functional or pseudogenic, an earlier analysis of some 600 of the donors relied on high-throughput TCR beta sequencing. Donor age, sex, ethnicity and CMV serostatus were compiled together with the repertoire data. In a later genetic analysis, genome-wide SNP genotypes for 398 of the 666 donors were used, and that subset was treated as a discovery cohort. All discovery cohort repertoires had been generated on a single sequencing platform. HLA typing included class I and class II loci at four-digit resolution. The number of typed donors differed by locus: about 620-640 for A, B, C, DRB1 and DQB1; 500 to 550 for DQA1; fewer than 610 for DPA1; and some 470 for DPB1. About 5 DR-DQ haplotypes were handled as single units for association and clustering, since linkage in the cohort was strong. On average, roughly 250,000 unique TCR beta nucleotide sequences were sequenced per donor among 398 genotyped donors of the cohort, with 15% to 20% of those sequences being non-productive.

What the authors observed across the whole study: A later genetic analysis reported fewer N-insertions in productive TCRs among donors in an Asian-associated ancestry cluster than the roughly 650-donor mean. A further reported finding was that TCR beta sequences accurately predicted the HLA-A and HLA-B alleles for most subjects in the first cohort. Most CMV-associated TCR beta chains appeared to be HLA-restricted in a later analysis, and the HLA associations seemed to be driven largely by CMV exposure. In a later analysis, HLA-associated TCR beta chains were found to be more clonally expanded and to have lower generation probabilities than equally common non-associated chains. In this cohort, only TCR beta chains were sequenced, and detectable features were limited by the absence of alpha or paired-chain data. Because HLA typing was missing for some donors at each locus, association tests included only the typed subset. A cluster of highly shared sequence variants was judged likely to represent a technical artifact of the sequencing pipeline. In both the original and validation cohorts, the classifier was reported to diagnose cytomegalovirus status with high specificity and sensitivity. When HLA alleles, especially DR and DQ, strongly co-occurred, TCR associations were difficult to assign to individual alleles. In a later genetic analysis, a missense DCLRE1C variant was associated with V-gene and J-gene trimming of TCR beta chains, and the association was replicated in an independent cohort. Most TCR sequences were observed very rarely across donors, whereas some public TCRs were present in many individuals. Linkage disequilibrium might explain the correlated functional status among segregating V segments, but an unknown experimental factor could not be excluded. Several of the top co-occurrence clusters appeared to be linked to parvovirus B19, influenza, CMV and Epstein-Barr virus, according to a later analysis. In a later analysis, the rate of TCR association differed among HLA loci, with DRB1 alleles having the most associated TCRs and HLA-C alleles having the fewest. A few of the identified cytomegalovirus-associated TCR beta chains were confirmed in vitro to be specific for cytomegalovirus antigens. Some IMGT-functional V segments, including TRBV6-2 and TRBV6-3, could not be told apart with the 87-base-pair reads, so those segments were excluded. Broadly in line with IMGT annotations, most TCR beta V segments showed up in productive rearrangements about 87% or about 30% of the time in an earlier analysis of under 700 of the donors. The presence/absence analyses assumed that sequencing depth was roughly uniform across donors, and that assumption may not be true. The only immune exposure information available for the cohort was CMV serostatus. The authors suggested that the approach could potentially be extended to other disease states and immunological phenotypes. In a later analysis, 15,000 to 20,000 TCR beta sequences were associated with specific HLA alleles at a false discovery rate of 0.05. In the study, around 160 TCR beta chains were listed as associated with cytomegalovirus. Because counts were too low, roughly 18 rarely observed V segments, including chromosome 9 orphons, were left out of the earlier analysis of about 620 of the donors.

The library was prepared using the immunoSEQ multiplex PCR assay. For the multiplex PCR, a mixture combining 60 forward primers for TCR Vbeta segments and 13 reverse primers for TCR Jbeta segments was used. Amplification of the CDR3 region of rearranged TCR beta genes was performed with a multiplex PCR assay on genomic DNA. The Illumina HiSeq System was used to sequence the amplified TCR beta libraries as 87-base-pair reads. The published analysis was carried out like this. Across the 670 or so repertoires, a later analysis counted roughly 77 million unique TCR beta chains, about 10 million of which were shared by at least two donors. A nearest-neighbor algorithm error-corrected the raw reads and collapsed the reads into unique sequences, merging closely related sequences to remove PCR and sequencing errors. CDR3 sequences were aligned to IMGT reference sequences to assign V, D and J gene segments. Each retained sequence needed at least a six-nucleotide match to both a V gene segment and a J gene segment. Rearrangements were called productive when the CDR3 lacked stop codons and stayed in frame with V and J; all others were non-productive. CDR3 was defined according to IMGT convention as the region running from the second conserved V-encoded cysteine to the conserved J-encoded phenylalanine. In an earlier analysis of approximately 590 of the donors, sequences lacking an unambiguous match to a single V gene segment were excluded. An earlier analysis of 587 of the donors called V segments functional above 56.7% productive rearrangements and segregating when the between-donor standard deviation exceeded 5%. A statistical classification framework was built to diagnose cytomegalovirus status from the catalog of TCR beta chain sequences. In a later analysis, V and J genes were assigned by comparing TCR nucleotide sequences against IMGT/GENE-DB human TR gene sequences. In a later analysis, CDR3 sequences and most-parsimonious VDJ recombination scenarios were assigned using the TCRdist pipeline. In a later analysis, each TCR beta chain was defined by its CDR3 amino acid sequence together with its V-gene family, and reads lacking a unique V-gene family were excluded. As a way to deal with suspected cross-contamination and a sequencing artifact, a later analysis dropped 450 to 600 nucleotide sequences that were highly shared and had low generation probability. In a later analysis, a clonal expansion index for each public chain was calculated from normalized within-repertoire ranks of inferred template counts. A later analysis computed generation probabilities with a VDJ recombination model fitted to out-of-frame rearrangements, and checked the results against IGoR. In a later analysis, TCR-TCR, TCR-HLA and TCR-CMV co-occurrence was scored with hypergeometric tests, and a repertoire-size bias correction was applied to TCR pairs. False discovery rates were estimated in a later analysis by permuting HLA or CMV assignments 20 times. A later analysis grouped co-occurring TCRs with DBSCAN, adding TCRdist sequence similarity when clustering within HLA-allele-positive subsets. Co-occurrence clustering excluded repertoires with fewer than 30,000 or more than 120,000 public chains, plus five with anomalous nucleotide sharing. TCRdb took over this immuneACCESS table, retaining in-frame rearrangements with V and J assigned. Such tables are incomplete; in checked studies, under half of the missing clones stem from an unresolved V gene, and the remainder is unexplained. D and trimming come from the DNA, and the V and J calls and clone size come from that table. The sample data list 220,000 or so clones, and about 75% of these were observed just once. 1.8% of the sample rests with the top ten.

This TCR came from a woman aged 30 to 39 in good health and CMV-seronegative. Material: PBMCs. The receptor chain draws on TRBV6-5 and TRBJ1-1, with a tentative D gene TRBD1 over 5 matching bases. This receptor has the CDR3 CASSYSGGTEAFF. The nucleotide sequence reads as follows: TGTGCCAGCAGTTACTCGGGGGGCACTGAAGCTTTCTTT.